Shown below are 28 T cell receptor beta chains from a single sample sequenced in a study of blood T cell repertoires in COVID-19. TCRdb keeps only in-frame clones here, not all; method: immunoSEQ multiplex PCR. The table records some 210,000 clones, 65% to 85% of them present only once. Sequencing was performed on peripheral blood. The receptors were gathered from a man aged 45-65 years with active or convalescent COVID-19.

CDR3 protein: CAWTPSDRDRGRNQPQHF. The CDR3 bases are TGTGCCTGGACCCCCTCAGACCGGGACAGGGGCCGGAATCAGCCCCAGCATTTT. V gene TRBV30 combines with J gene TRBJ1-5; TRBD1 matches 10 bases. CDR1 and CDR2 from the germline V gene are GTSNPN and SVGIG (reference sequence). The ends lost 4 bases at V and 4 bases at J; junction bases unmatched: 16. The CDR3 consists of 18 residues.

The gene calls are TRBV5-1 and TRBJ2-3; 12 bases line up with TRBD1. Germline V gene lookup returns CDR1 SGHRS and CDR2 YFSETQ. The CDR3 has 15 residues. J gave up 4 bases and V 3 bases, and 3 bases lay outside the gene matches. The CDR3 DNA reads TGCGCCAGCAGCTGGGGACAGGGGGCTGCAGATACGCAGTATTTT. Translated: CASSWGQGAADTQYF. The entire variable domain, with the rest obtained from reference TRBV5-1 and TRBJ2-3, is as follows: KAGVTQTPRYLIKTRGQQVTLSCSPISGHRSVSWYQQTPGQGLQFLFEYFSETQRNKGNFPGRFSGRQFSNSRSEMNVSTLELGDSALYLCASSWGQGAADTQYFGPGTRLTVL.

This clone was found once. At one end the junction does not follow the germline gene, possibly because of a read error. V usage is TRBV5-8 and J usage is TRBJ2-1; D remains ambiguous. The CDR3 consists of 15 residues. Looked up from germline, CDR1 is SGHTS and CDR2 is YDEGEE. The DNA of the CDR3 is TGTGCCAGCAGCTCCGGCGCCGGGTCCTCCAATGAGCAGTTCTTC. It yields the protein CASSSGAGSSNEQFF.

This clone was observed a single time. The V and J genes are TRBV3-1 (or the pseudogene TRBV3-2) and TRBJ1-2; 8 nucleotides agree with TRBD1. J was trimmed by 4 bases and V by 0 bases; bases with no gene match: 10. The CDR3 extends over 17 amino acids. Germline loops: CDR1 LGHDT, CDR2 YNNKEL (reference sequence). CDR3 bases: TGTGCCAGCAGCCAAGATCGGAGGCAGGGGGCTTGCTATGGCTACACCTTC. This translates into CASSQDRRQGACYGYTF.

The gene calls are TRBV5-4 and TRBJ2-5; TRBD2 matches at 9 bases. In germline, CDR1 is SGHNT, CDR2 YYREEE (reference sequence). Losses at the gene ends were 5 bases for V and 4 bases for J; bases not matched to a gene: 12. CDR3 length: 16 residues. The CDR3 DNA is TGTGCCAGCAGGCCTCCGGGACTAGCAAATGGAGAGACCCAGTACTTC. Translation gives CASRPPGLANGETQYF. The complete variable domain, with remaining parts taken from reference TRBV5-4 and TRBJ2-5, reads ETGVTQSPTHLIKTRGQQVTLRCSSQSGHNTVSWYQQALGQGPQFIFQYYREEENGRGNFPPRFSGLQFPNYSSELNVNALELDDSALYLCASRPPGLANGETQYFGPGTRLLVL.

The chain couples TRBV29-1 to TRBJ2-7; TRBD2 agrees at 7 bases. Germline CDR1 is SQVTM and CDR2 is ANQGSEA. Trimming cost V 3 bases and J 0 bases; bases outside gene matches: 5. The CDR3 sequence is 14 residues long. CDR3 sequence (DNA): TGCAGCGTTGAGGGGGAGGGCAGCTCCTACGAGCAGTACTTC. As protein: CSVEGEGSSYEQYF.

The V and J genes are TRBV7-9 and TRBJ2-1; 8 nucleotides line up with TRBD2. This CDR3 contains 15 residues. V shed 4 bases and J 4 bases; nucleotides not matched to a gene: 6. Germline V gene sequence: CDR1 SEHNR, CDR2 FQNEAQ (reference sequence). This CDR3 reads CASSSGLALYNEQFF. DNA for the CDR3: TGTGCCAGCAGCTCTGGACTAGCTTTGTACAATGAGCAGTTCTTC.

V usage is TRBV12-5 and J usage is TRBJ2-1; D not resolved. Germline V CDR1 and CDR2: LGHNT, FRNRAP. CDR3 length: 12 residues. V was shortened by 3 bases and J by 5 bases, with 5 bases between the two germline ends. Here the CDR3 DNA reads TGTGCTAGTGGTTTTAATAACAATGAGCAGTTCTTC. This sequence encodes CASGFNNNEQFF.

This rearrangement joins TRBV12-3 or TRBV12-4 to TRBJ1-2; 8 bases line up with TRBD1. CDR3 size: 13 residues. V was pared by 6 bases and J by 7 bases, with 7 bases of the junction left unmatched. CDR3 amino acids: CASSLDREVGYTF. In DNA, the CDR3 is TGTGCCAGCAGCCTGGACAGGGAGGTTGGCTACACCTTC.

The chain is built from TRBV24-1 and TRBJ2-2, with 12 bases that match TRBD2. The germline V gene encodes CDR1 KGHDR and CDR2 SFDVKD. V shed 7 bases and J 15 bases; nucleotides not matched to a gene: 26. The length of the CDR3 is 19 residues. The CDR3 spells CATSGTSGGLHRVSSRVFF. The CDR3 DNA reads as TGTGCCACCAGCGGAACTAGCGGGGGGTTACACCGGGTCTCAAGTCGGGTGTTTTTT.

V gene TRBV19 combines with J gene TRBJ1-2; D ambiguous. This CDR3 has 10 residues. Germline CDR1 is LNHDA and CDR2 is SQIVND (reference sequence). V dropped 2 bases and J dropped 11 bases, with 6 bases sitting between them. This CDR3 is CASSIFPYTF. The CDR3 coding sequence is TGTGCCAGTAGTATATTCCCTTACACCTTC.

The V and J genes are TRBV2 and TRBJ1-3, with D maybe TRBD1 (6 bases). CDR3 length: 18 amino acids. Looked up from germline, CDR1 is SNHLY and CDR2 is FYNNEI. Trimming left V 4 bases short and J 2 bases short, with 21 bases between. The CDR3 DNA reads as TGTGCCAGCAGTGGCTCGGGAGGGGGGCTAGGACCTGGAAACACCATATATTTT. Its protein product is CASSGSGGGLGPGNTIYF.

This rearrangement joins TRBV6-6 to TRBJ2-2; 9 nucleotides agree with TRBD2. Per germline, CDR1 MNHNY and CDR2 SVGAGI (reference sequence). The CDR3 is made up of 16 amino acids. After removal of 2 bases from V and 7 bases from J, the junction contained 8 bases not matched to a gene. This CDR3 reads CASSYGASGTIGELFF. The CDR3 bases are TGTGCCAGCAGTTACGGCGCTAGCGGGACAATCGGGGAGCTGTTTTTT.

This clone was seen a few times. This chain uses TRBV9 with TRBJ2-7; 8 nucleotides line up with TRBD1. The CDR3 is 16 amino acids. The germline V gene has CDR1 SGDLS and CDR2 YYNGEE. With 4 bases clipped from V and 5 bases from J, the junction kept 14 bases outside the gene matches. The CDR3 nucleotides read TGTGCCAGCAGCCCCACCCTTGGCAGGGGGCGGGACGAGCAGTACTTC. Translating it yields CASSPTLGRGRDEQYF.

The chain employs TRBV18 and TRBJ2-7; D is undetermined. Germline values: CDR1 KGHSH, CDR2 LQKENI. The CDR3 contains 12 residues. The V end was cut by 1 base, the J end by 3 bases, with 4 bases between. The CDR3 loop is CASSPRGYEQYF. The CDR3 bases are TGTGCCAGCTCACCACGCGGCTACGAGCAGTACTTC.

The J gene is TRBJ1-2, the V gene TRBV19; D remains ambiguous. Germline V gene data show CDR1 as LNHDA and CDR2 as SQIVND (reference sequence). V lost 5 bases to trimming and J lost 7 bases, with 14 bases between them. The CDR3 has 13 residues. CDR3 sequence reads: CASSESQSSGYTF. The CDR3 DNA reads TGTGCCAGTAGTGAATCGCAGTCTTCTGGCTACACCTTC.

The J gene is TRBJ1-4, the V gene TRBV12-2. TRBV12-2 is noted as a pseudogene. The length of the CDR3 is 17 residues. The CDR3 DNA sequence: TGTGCAAGTCGCTTAGCGCGGTCGGGAGGGACTAATGAAAAACTGTTTTTT. This translates into CASRLARSGGTNEKLFF.

This chain uses TRBV19 with TRBJ1-6, with D possibly matching TRBD1 (6 bases). CDR1 is LNHDA and CDR2 is SQIVND in the germline V gene (reference sequence). The V gene lost 6 bases and the J gene lost 7 bases, with 13 bases spanning the gap. The CDR3 is made up of 14 amino acids. CDR3 DNA: TGTGCCAGTAGCGGGGGGGCCGTCAATTCACCCCTCCACTTT. It specifies CASSGGAVNSPLHF.

The rearrangement joins TRBV7-6 to TRBJ2-5; possibly TRBD1 for D (5 bases). This CDR3 comprises 15 residues. Trimming removed 1 base at V and 4 bases at J, with 13 bases between. Germline loops: CDR1 SGHVS, CDR2 FNYEAQ. In nucleotides, the CDR3 is TGTGCCAGCAGCTTAGATGGGCAGGGAACAGAGACCCAGTACTTC. This gives the protein CASSLDGQGTETQYF.

V and J are TRBV6-1 and TRBJ1-4; a possible D gene is TRBD1 (6 bases). The germline V gene encodes CDR1 MNHNS and CDR2 SASEGT. CDR3 length: 14 residues. Trimming took off 5 bases at V and 3 bases at J, with 10 bases between the two ends. CDR3 loop: CASSSQGANEKLFF. CDR3 nucleotide sequence: TGTGCCAGCAGTTCACAGGGAGCTAATGAAAAACTGTTTTTT.

The chain's CDR3 is CACYIGQGDGYTF. CDR3 DNA: TGTGCCTGCTATATAGGACAGGGGGATGGCTACACCTTC. The chain joins TRBV6-5 to TRBJ1-2; 10 bases align to TRBD1. This CDR3 has 13 residues. Looked up from germline, CDR1 is MNHEY and CDR2 is SVGAGI. J gave up 6 bases and V 11 bases, and 9 bases lay outside the gene matches.

V gene TRBV19 combines with J gene TRBJ1-3; D call uncertain. The V gene's germline CDR1 is LNHDA and CDR2 SQIVND (reference sequence). Trimming pared 7 bases from V and 3 bases from J, leaving 10 bases between. CDR3 size: 13 residues. The CDR3 bases are TGTGCCAGTACCAGGCTCATTGGAAACACCATATATTTT. Its translation: CASTRLIGNTIYF.

This clone was counted a few times. The chain has TRBV4-3 and TRBJ1-4; 11 nucleotides match TRBD1. The V gene's germline CDR1 is LGHNA and CDR2 YSLEER. Losses at the gene ends were 0 bases for V and 10 bases for J; bases not matched to a gene: 4. The CDR3 runs 15 residues. The CDR3 region is CASSQDLGTGGKLFF. Here the CDR3 DNA reads TGCGCCAGCAGCCAAGATCTTGGGACAGGGGGAAAACTGTTTTTT.

The chain recombines TRBV7-2 with TRBJ1-2; 11 bases map to TRBD1. Unmatched junction bases numbered 18, after V lost 5 bases and J lost 7 bases. Germline CDR1 reads SGHTA; CDR2 reads FQGNSA. The CDR3 covers 18 residues. The CDR3 coding sequence is TGTGCCAGCAGCCCCTACGAATCTAGGACAGGGGGCGGGAGTGGCTACACCTTC. This translates into CASSPYESRTGGGSGYTF.

The chain employs TRBV29-1 and TRBJ2-1; 8 nucleotides align to TRBD2. CDR1 and CDR2 from the germline V gene are SQVTM and ANQGSEA. The CDR3 contains 13 residues. Trimming cost V 4 bases and J 10 bases; bases outside gene matches: 9. CDR3 coding DNA: TGCAGCGTTGCACTAGCGGTCCGGTCGGAGCAGTTCTTC. It encodes CSVALAVRSEQFF.

This clone was found once. V gene TRBV5-8 combines with J gene TRBJ1-5; D possibly corresponds to TRBD1 (5 bases). The CDR3 spans 15 residues. Germline values: CDR1 SGHTS, CDR2 YDEGEE. V was clipped by 0 bases and J by 7 bases, with 14 bases between them. The CDR3 DNA reads TGTGCCAGCAGCTTGGAAGGGGTAGGGGAACAGCCCCAGCATTTT. Translation: CASSLEGVGEQPQHF.

The gene calls are TRBV2 and TRBJ1-5; D unclear. This CDR3 contains 13 residues. V gave up 8 bases and J gave up 3 bases, with 11 bases separating them. Germline V gene sequence: CDR1 SNHLY, CDR2 FYNNEI. The CDR3 sequence is CASYAGNNQPQHF. The CDR3 region has the DNA TGTGCCAGCTATGCCGGGAACAATCAGCCCCAGCATTTT.

The chain employs TRBV7-6 and TRBJ1-1, with TRBD1 identical over 9 bases. This CDR3 is built from 13 residues. J was trimmed by 8 bases and V by 5 bases; bases with no gene match: 6. CDR1 and CDR2 (germline): SGHVS, FNYEAQ. The CDR3 coding sequence is TGTGCCAGCAGCAACGGACAGGGGATGGAAGCTTTCTTT. Amino acid sequence: CASSNGQGMEAFF.